The 18 T cell receptor beta chains below all came from one sample that was sequenced in a study of blood T cells in healthy people across ages. A J-beta primer mix and a sample-barcoded 5' primer were used in a second PCR of about 7 to 12 cycles. From the 5' RACE reads, TCRdb called clonotypes with MiXCR, one entry per CDR3 protein. Here the sample spans about 670,000 distinct CDR3 sequences, roughly half being singletons. Material: blood. Receptor source: a woman older than 75 in good health.

This chain joins TRBV20-1 and TRBJ2-7; 8 nucleotides match TRBD2. Trimming cost V 4 bases and J 2 bases; bases outside gene matches: 4. Per germline, CDR1 DFQATT and CDR2 SNEGSKA (reference sequence). The CDR3 runs 13 residues. Here the CDR3 DNA reads TGCAGTGCTAAGACTAGCGATGCCTACGAGCAGTACTTC. This codes for CSAKTSDAYEQYF.

The genes are TRBV20-1 and TRBJ2-3, with no clear D. Germline CDR1 and CDR2: DFQATT and SNEGSKA (reference sequence). The CDR3 runs to 14 residues. The V end was cut by 0 bases, the J end by 2 bases, with 9 bases between. CDR3 nucleotide sequence: TGCAGTGCTAGAGAACCTCGATTCACAGATACGCAGTATTTT. Protein product: CSAREPRFTDTQYF.

This chain connects TRBV4-1 to TRBJ2-1; no reliable D call. The CDR3 has 15 amino acids. V was clipped by 0 bases and J by 4 bases, with 10 bases between them. CDR1 MGHRA and CDR2 YSYEKL come from the germline V gene. The CDR3 protein is CASSQESGRYNEQFF. The CDR3 coding sequence is TGCGCCAGCAGCCAAGAGTCGGGCAGATACAATGAGCAGTTCTTC.

The chain uses TRBV28 and TRBJ2-2; tentatively, D is TRBD1 (7 bases). CDR1 and CDR2 (germline): MDHEN, SYDVKM. The V end was cut by 6 bases, the J end by 5 bases, with 22 bases between. The CDR3 length is 17 residues. The CDR3 sequence: CASSPTRPGGGTGELFF. Written as DNA, the CDR3 is TGTGCCAGCAGCCCTACCAGGCCAGGGGGAGGTACCGGGGAGCTGTTTTTT. The full variable domain, its missing parts supplied by reference TRBV28 and TRBJ2-2, is DVKVTQSSRYLVKRTGEKVFLECVQDMDHENMFWYRQDPGLGLRLIYFSYDVKMKEKGDIPEGYSVSREKKERFSLILESASTNQTSMYLCASSPTRPGGGTGELFFGEGSRLTVL.

This chain joins TRBV20-1 and TRBJ2-7; D gene ambiguous. Germline V gene lookup returns CDR1 DFQATT and CDR2 SNEGSKA (reference sequence). Between the trimmed V and J ends, which lost 6 bases and 3 bases, there was a span of 12 bases. The CDR3 is 12 residues long. The CDR3 is CSAKDGDYEQYF. CDR3 bases: TGCAGTGCAAAGGACGGAGACTACGAGCAGTACTTC.

The V and J genes are TRBV6-5 and TRBJ1-1; the D is unclear. The V end was cut by 8 bases, the J end by 0 bases, with 16 bases between. Germline-derived CDR1 and CDR2 are MNHEY and SVGAGI. The CDR3 consists of 15 residues. CDR3 protein: CASCPGSLLNTEAFF. DNA for the CDR3: TGTGCCAGCTGCCCGGGATCTCTCTTGAACACTGAAGCTTTCTTT.

This chain uses TRBV7-3 with TRBJ2-7; 7 bases are shared with TRBD2. The CDR3 consists of 16 residues. The V and J ends lost 3 bases and 7 bases, in that order; junction bases with no gene match: 15. The V gene's germline CDR1 is SGHTA and CDR2 FQGTGA. As DNA, the CDR3 is TGTGCCAGCAGCTTCCCGCTAGCGGAGACCTACAATGAGCAGTACTTC. It specifies CASSFPLAETYNEQYF.

The genes are TRBV4-2 and TRBJ2-1, with 10 bases identical to TRBD2. The CDR3 runs to 16 residues. The trim removed 3 bases at V and 4 bases at J, leaving 6 bases unmatched. Germline loops: CDR1 LGHNA, CDR2 YNFKEQ. CDR3 DNA: TGTGCCAGCAGCCAGCTCACTAGCGGGGAATACAATGAGCAGTTCTTC. It translates to CASSQLTSGEYNEQFF.

This clonotype was observed a handful of times. This sequence joins TRBV7-3 and TRBJ1-1; 8 bases line up with TRBD1. Germline loops: CDR1 SGHTA, CDR2 FQGTGA. With 5 bases clipped from V and 6 bases from J, the junction kept 5 bases outside the gene matches. The CDR3 is made up of 13 amino acids. DNA for the CDR3: TGTGCCAGCAGCGCGGGACAGGCTGCTGAAGCTTTCTTT. This encodes CASSAGQAAEAFF.

This clonotype was seen at least ten times. The CDR3 loop reads CASSLVTSGGAFNEQFF. CDR3 DNA sequence: TGTGCCAGCAGTTTAGTGACTAGCGGGGGGGCCTTCAATGAGCAGTTCTTC. The chain has TRBV12-3 or TRBV12-4 and TRBJ2-1; TRBD2 aligns across 14 bases. The J segment lost 6 bases and the V segment lost 1 base, leaving 5 bases of the junction unmatched. This CDR3 has 17 amino acids.

There are a few counts of this clonotype. The V gene is TRBV25-1, the J gene TRBJ1-6, with a weak D call TRBD1 (5 bases). Per the germline V gene, CDR1 is MGHDK and CDR2 is SYGVNS. The CDR3 totals 18 residues. Trimming removed 6 bases from V and 0 bases from J, with 18 bases in between. CDR3 protein: CASSPDSRLSSYNSPLHF. The CDR3 bases are TGTGCCAGCAGCCCAGACAGTAGACTGAGCTCCTATAATTCACCCCTCCACTTT.

This clonotype was picked up many times. The rearrangement links TRBV6-2 or TRBV6-3 to TRBJ1-1; D remains ambiguous. This CDR3 has 13 residues. The germline V gene encodes CDR1 MNHEY and CDR2 SVGEGT. V gave up 5 bases and J gave up 2 bases, with 9 bases separating them. CDR3 bases: TGTGCCAGCAGTCCTGATTTAAACACTGAAGCTTTCTTT. Protein: CASSPDLNTEAFF.

This clonotype was picked up a small number of times. The CDR3 DNA reads as TGTGCCAGCAGCGTAACAGGGTTCGGGGGGACGCAGTATTTT. Encoded protein: CASSVTGFGGTQYF. The chain has TRBV7-6 and TRBJ2-3; TRBD2 might be the D (7 bases). Between the trimmed V and J ends, which lost 5 bases and 9 bases, there was a span of 18 bases. The CDR3 runs to 14 residues. Germline V gene data show CDR1 as SGHVS and CDR2 as FNYEAQ.

This clonotype was seen many times. A much more abundant neighbour one base away suggests this may be a read error. J is TRBJ2-1 and V is TRBV29-1, with 8 nucleotides matching TRBD2. The V segment lost 7 bases and the J segment 7 bases; nucleotides outside the gene matches: 12. The CDR3 is 14 amino acids. Germline V lookup: CDR1 SQVTM, CDR2 ANQGSEA. The CDR3 DNA follows: TGCAGCGACGCGGGAGGTCGGGGTTTTAATGAGCAGTTCTTC. Amino acids: CSDAGGRGFNEQFF.

This clonotype has at least ten counts. V gene TRBV15 combines with J gene TRBJ1-2, with 9 bases fitting TRBD1. Germline CDR1 LNHNV, CDR2 YYDKDF (reference sequence). With V trimmed by 3 bases and J by 8 bases, 10 bases remained unmatched. This CDR3 comprises 15 residues. CDR3 loop: CATSSSRDRVVGYTF. The CDR3 bases are TGTGCCACCAGCAGTTCACGGGACAGGGTAGTCGGCTACACCTTC.

As regards this clonotype: This may be a read error: a much more frequent sequence differs by one nucleotide. The J gene is TRBJ2-1, the V gene TRBV7-8; 8 nucleotides match TRBD2. V lost 8 bases to trimming and J lost 12 bases; unmatched junction nucleotides: 6. The CDR3 has 11 residues. The germline V gene encodes CDR1 SGHVS and CDR2 FQNEAQ. This chain's CDR3 is CASGGGHGQFF. The CDR3 DNA sequence: TGTGCCAGCGGCGGGGGGCATGGGCAGTTCTTC.

The chain links TRBV19 to TRBJ2-1; D gene unclear. The germline V and J ends were trimmed by 6 bases and 0 bases, with 9 bases remaining between them. The CDR3 is made up of 14 amino acids. The V gene's germline CDR1 is LNHDA and CDR2 SQIVND (reference sequence). The CDR3: CASRVGDSYNEQFF. DNA of the CDR3: TGTGCCAGTAGGGTCGGAGACTCCTACAATGAGCAGTTCTTC.

The chain employs TRBV7-9 and TRBJ1-2; D is possibly TRBD1 (5 bases). The V gene lost 2 bases and the J gene lost 0 bases, with 10 bases spanning the gap. This CDR3 contains 15 residues. Germline V gene data show CDR1 as SEHNR and CDR2 as FQNEAQ (reference sequence). CDR3 nucleotide sequence: TGTGCCAGCAGCTTACAGGGAGGCCCTAACTATGGCTACACCTTC. Its translation: CASSLQGGPNYGYTF.